Presented here are 5 T cell receptor beta chains from one specimen sequenced in a study of early T cells in non-severe SARS-CoV-2 infection. TCRdb reprocessed the 5' RACE reads via MiXCR and lists one record per CDR3 protein. The table includes roughly 57,000 distinct CDR3 sequences, 10% to 15% detected once. Here the sequenced sample was whole blood, taken at baseline. Receptors originate from an adult who was a healthcare worker with PCR-confirmed SARS-CoV-2 infection or an uninfected control (not recorded which).

This clonotype was seen more than once but under ten times. J is TRBJ2-7 and V is TRBV24-1; a weak D match, TRBD2 (6 bases). Trimming pared 6 bases from V and 5 bases from J, leaving 16 bases between. The CDR3 consists of 14 residues. Germline lookup yields CDR1 KGHDR and CDR2 SFDVKD. The CDR3 bases are TGTGCCACCAGTCCTCCCGGAGGGGCCCACGAGCAGTACTTC. Its protein product is CATSPPGGAHEQYF.

This clonotype was found a few times. CDR3 residues: CASSLSIPSTDTQYF. CDR3 sequence (DNA): TGTGCCAGCAGTTTATCTATCCCTAGCACAGATACGCAGTATTTT. V gene TRBV28 combines with J gene TRBJ2-3; D remains unclear. CDR1 MDHEN and CDR2 SYDVKM come from the germline V gene. The CDR3 consists of 15 residues. V was clipped by 1 base and J by 0 bases, with 8 bases between them.

This clonotype was seen a few times. The CDR3 spells CASTMGNTGELFF. CDR3 DNA: TGTGCCAGCACCATGGGGAACACCGGGGAGCTGTTTTTT. The chain uses TRBV11-2 and TRBJ2-2; D is unclear. Germline loops: CDR1 SGHAT, CDR2 FQNNGV. The CDR3 runs to 13 residues. V was pared by 7 bases and J by 1 base, with 7 bases between.

Turning to this clonotype: With a much larger clone just one base away, this may be a read error. The chain has TRBV18 and TRBJ2-5; D ambiguous. CDR3 length equals 11 residues. Looked up from germline, CDR1 is KGHSH and CDR2 is LQKENI. CDR3 nucleotide sequence: TGTGTCAGCTCGCAGCAAGAGACCCAGTACTTC. It translates to CVSSQQETQYF.

This clonotype was counted only a few times. This chain joins TRBV11-2 and TRBJ2-1, with TRBD2 matching over 8 bases. In germline, CDR1 is SGHAT, CDR2 FQNNGV. The V and J ends lost 5 bases and 8 bases, in that order; junction bases with no gene match: 8. This CDR3 comprises 14 residues. CDR3 amino acids: CASSPIAGRDEQFF. CDR3 DNA sequence: TGTGCCAGCAGCCCAATAGCGGGAAGGGATGAGCAGTTCTTC. Drawing the rest from reference TRBV11-2 and TRBJ2-1, the complete variable domain is EAGVAQSPRYKIIEKRQSVAFWCNPISGHATLYWYQQILGQGPKLLIQFQNNGVVDDSQLPKDRFSAERLKGVDSTLKIQPAKLEDSAVYLCASSPIAGRDEQFFGPGTRLTVL.